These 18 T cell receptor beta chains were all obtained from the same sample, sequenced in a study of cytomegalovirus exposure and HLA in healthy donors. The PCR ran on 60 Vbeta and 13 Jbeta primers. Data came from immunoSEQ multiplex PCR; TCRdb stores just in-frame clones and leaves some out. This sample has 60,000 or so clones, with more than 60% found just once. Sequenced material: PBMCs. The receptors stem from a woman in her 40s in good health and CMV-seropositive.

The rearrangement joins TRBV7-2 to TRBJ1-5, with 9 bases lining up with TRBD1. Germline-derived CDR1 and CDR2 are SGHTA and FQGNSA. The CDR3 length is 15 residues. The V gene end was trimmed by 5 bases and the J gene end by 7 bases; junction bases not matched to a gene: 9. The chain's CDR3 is CASSAGTGRFQPQHF. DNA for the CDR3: TGTGCCAGCAGCGCCGGGACAGGGAGATTCCAGCCCCAGCATTTT.

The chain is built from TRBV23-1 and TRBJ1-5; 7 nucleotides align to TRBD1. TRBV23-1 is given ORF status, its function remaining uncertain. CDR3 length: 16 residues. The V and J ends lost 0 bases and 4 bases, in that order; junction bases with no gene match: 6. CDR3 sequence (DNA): TGCGCCAGCAGTCAATCTCGAGACAGGGCGAATCAGCCCCAGCATTTT. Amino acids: CASSQSRDRANQPQHF.

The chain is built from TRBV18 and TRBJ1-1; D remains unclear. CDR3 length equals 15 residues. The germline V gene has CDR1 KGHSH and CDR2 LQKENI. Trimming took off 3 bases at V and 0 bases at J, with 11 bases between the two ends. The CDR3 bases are TGTGCCAGCTCACCGATGCGCGGGGTGAACACTGAAGCTTTCTTT. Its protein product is CASSPMRGVNTEAFF.

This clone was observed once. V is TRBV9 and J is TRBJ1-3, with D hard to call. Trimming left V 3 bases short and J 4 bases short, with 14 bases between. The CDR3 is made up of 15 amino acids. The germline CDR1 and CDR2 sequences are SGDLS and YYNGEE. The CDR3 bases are TGTGCCAGCAGCGCCGTAGCCGTCCCAGGAAACACCATATATTTT. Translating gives CASSAVAVPGNTIYF.

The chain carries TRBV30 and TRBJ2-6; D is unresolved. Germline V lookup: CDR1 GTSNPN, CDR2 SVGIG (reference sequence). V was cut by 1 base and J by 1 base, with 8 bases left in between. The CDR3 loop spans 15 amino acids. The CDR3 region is CAWSGSSSGANVLTF. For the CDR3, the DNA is TGTGCCTGGAGTGGTTCCAGTTCTGGGGCCAACGTCCTGACTTTC.

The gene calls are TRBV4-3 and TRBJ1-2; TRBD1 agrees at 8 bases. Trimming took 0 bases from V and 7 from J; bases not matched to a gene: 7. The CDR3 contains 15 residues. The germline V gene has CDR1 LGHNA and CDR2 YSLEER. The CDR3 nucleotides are TGCGCCAGCAGCCAAGAAAGGACAGGGATCAGTGGCTACACCTTC. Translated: CASSQERTGISGYTF.

CDR3 region: CAWSKATGGYSPLHF. CDR3 nucleotide sequence: TGTGCCTGGAGTAAAGCGACAGGGGGTTATTCACCCCTCCACTTT. This chain uses TRBV30 with TRBJ1-6; 9 bases are shared with TRBD1. CDR3 size: 15 residues. V lost 2 bases to trimming and J lost 8 bases; unmatched junction nucleotides: 7. Per germline, CDR1 GTSNPN and CDR2 SVGIG (reference sequence).

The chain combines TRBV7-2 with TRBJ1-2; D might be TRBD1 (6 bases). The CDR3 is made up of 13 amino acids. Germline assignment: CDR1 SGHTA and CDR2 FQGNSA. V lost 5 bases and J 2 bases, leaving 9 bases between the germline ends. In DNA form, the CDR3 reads TGTGCCAGCAGCCCTGACAGGAACTATGGCTACACCTTC. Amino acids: CASSPDRNYGYTF.

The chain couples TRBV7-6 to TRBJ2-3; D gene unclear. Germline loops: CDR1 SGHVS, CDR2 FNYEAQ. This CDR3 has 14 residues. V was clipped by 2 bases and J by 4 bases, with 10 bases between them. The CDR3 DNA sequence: TGTGCCAGCAGCTTAAGTTCAGGCTCAGATACGCAGTATTTT. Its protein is CASSLSSGSDTQYF.

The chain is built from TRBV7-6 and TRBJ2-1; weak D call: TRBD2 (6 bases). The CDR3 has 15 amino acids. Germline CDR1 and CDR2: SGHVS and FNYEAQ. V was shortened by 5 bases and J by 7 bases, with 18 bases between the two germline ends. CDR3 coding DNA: TGTGCCAGCAGCCAATGGGACTCCAGCGGGAATGAGCAGTTCTTC. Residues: CASSQWDSSGNEQFF. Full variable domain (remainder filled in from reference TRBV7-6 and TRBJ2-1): GAGVSQSPRYKVTKRGQDVALRCDPISGHVSLYWYRQALGQGPEFLTYFNYEAQQDKSGLPNDRFSAERPEGSISTLTIQRTEQRDSAMYRCASSQWDSSGNEQFFGPGTRLTVL.

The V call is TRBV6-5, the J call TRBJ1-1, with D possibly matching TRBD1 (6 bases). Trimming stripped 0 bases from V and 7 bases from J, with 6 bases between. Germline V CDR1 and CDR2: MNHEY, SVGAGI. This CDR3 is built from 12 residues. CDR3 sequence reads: CASSYSQGEAFF. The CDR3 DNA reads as TGTGCCAGCAGTTACTCACAGGGTGAAGCTTTCTTT.

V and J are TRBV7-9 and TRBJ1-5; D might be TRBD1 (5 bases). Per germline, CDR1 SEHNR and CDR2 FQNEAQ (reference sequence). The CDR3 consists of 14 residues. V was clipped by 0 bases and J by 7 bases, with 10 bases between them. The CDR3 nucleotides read TGTGCCAGCAGCTTAGCAGGGGTGGCGCAGCCCCAGCATTTT. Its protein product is CASSLAGVAQPQHF.

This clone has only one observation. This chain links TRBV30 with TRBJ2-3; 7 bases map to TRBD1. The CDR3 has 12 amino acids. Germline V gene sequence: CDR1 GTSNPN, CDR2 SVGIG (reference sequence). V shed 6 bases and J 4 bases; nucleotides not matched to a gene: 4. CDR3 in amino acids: CACLGGADTQYF. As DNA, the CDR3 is TGTGCCTGCCTAGGGGGCGCAGATACGCAGTATTTT.

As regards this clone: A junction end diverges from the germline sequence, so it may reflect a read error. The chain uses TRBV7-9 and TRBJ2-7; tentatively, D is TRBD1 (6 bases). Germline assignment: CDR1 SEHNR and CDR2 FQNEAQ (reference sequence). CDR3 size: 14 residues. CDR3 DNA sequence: TGTTCCAGCAGCAAGGACAGCCCCGCCTACGAGCAGTACTTC. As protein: CSSSKDSPAYEQYF.

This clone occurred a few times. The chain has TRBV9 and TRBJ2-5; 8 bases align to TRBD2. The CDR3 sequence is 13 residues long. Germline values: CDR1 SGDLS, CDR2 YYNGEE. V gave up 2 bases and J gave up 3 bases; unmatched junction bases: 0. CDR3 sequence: CASSVGREETQYF. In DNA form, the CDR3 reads TGTGCCAGCAGCGTCGGGAGGGAAGAGACCCAGTACTTC.

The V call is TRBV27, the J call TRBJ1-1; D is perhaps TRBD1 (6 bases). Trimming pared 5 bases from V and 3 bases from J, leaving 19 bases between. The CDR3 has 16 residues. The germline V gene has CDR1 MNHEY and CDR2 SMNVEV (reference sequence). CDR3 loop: CASSPINRDRDTEAFF. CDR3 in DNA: TGTGCCAGCAGTCCAATAAACAGGGATAGGGACACTGAAGCTTTCTTT.

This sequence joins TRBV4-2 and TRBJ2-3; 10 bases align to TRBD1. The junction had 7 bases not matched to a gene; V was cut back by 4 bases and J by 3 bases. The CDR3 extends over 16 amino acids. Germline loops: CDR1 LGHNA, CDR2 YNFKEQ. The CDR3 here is CASSLGTGDWTDTQYF. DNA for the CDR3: TGTGCCAGCAGCCTGGGGACAGGGGATTGGACAGATACGCAGTATTTT.

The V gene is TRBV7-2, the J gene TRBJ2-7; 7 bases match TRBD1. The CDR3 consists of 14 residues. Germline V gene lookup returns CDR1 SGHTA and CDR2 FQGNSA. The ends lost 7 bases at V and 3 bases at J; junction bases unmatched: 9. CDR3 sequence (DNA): TGTGCCAGCAAACCCCAGGGGGTAAGCTACGAGCAGTACTTC. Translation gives CASKPQGVSYEQYF.